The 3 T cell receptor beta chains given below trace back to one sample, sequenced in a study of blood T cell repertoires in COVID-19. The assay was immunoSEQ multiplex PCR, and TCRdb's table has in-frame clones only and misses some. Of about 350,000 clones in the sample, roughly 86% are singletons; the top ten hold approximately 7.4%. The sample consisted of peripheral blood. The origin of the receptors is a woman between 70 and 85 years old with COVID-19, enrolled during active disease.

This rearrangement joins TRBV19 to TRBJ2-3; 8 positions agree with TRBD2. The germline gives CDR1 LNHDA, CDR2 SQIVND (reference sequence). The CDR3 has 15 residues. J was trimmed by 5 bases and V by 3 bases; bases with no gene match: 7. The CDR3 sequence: CASSITGGGGDTQYF. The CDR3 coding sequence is TGTGCCAGTAGTATCACCGGGGGGGGAGGAGATACGCAGTATTTT.

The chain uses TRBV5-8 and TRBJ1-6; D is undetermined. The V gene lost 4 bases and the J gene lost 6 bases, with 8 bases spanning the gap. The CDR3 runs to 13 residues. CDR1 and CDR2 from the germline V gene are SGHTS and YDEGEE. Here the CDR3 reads CASSQALNSPLHF. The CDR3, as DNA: TGTGCCAGCAGCCAAGCTCTTAATTCACCCCTCCACTTT. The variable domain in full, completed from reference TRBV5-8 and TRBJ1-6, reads EAGVTQSPTHLIKTRGQQATLRCSPISGHTSVYWYQQALGLGLQFLLWYDEGEERNRGNFPPRFSGRQFPNYSSELNVNALELEDSALYLCASSQALNSPLHFGNGTRLTVT.

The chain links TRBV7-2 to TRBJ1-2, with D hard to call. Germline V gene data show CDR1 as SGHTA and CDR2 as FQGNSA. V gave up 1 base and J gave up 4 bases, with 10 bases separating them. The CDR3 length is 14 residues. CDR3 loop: CASSLGTEAYGYTF. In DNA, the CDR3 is TGTGCCAGCAGCTTAGGCACGGAGGCCTATGGCTACACCTTC.